The rows below give T cell receptor beta chains drawn from one sample of a study of blood T cells in healthy people across ages. One entry per CDR3 protein results from TCRdb running MiXCR on the 5' RACE reads. The data show hundreds of thousands of distinct CDR3 sequences, about 30% seen once. Material for sequencing was blood. The origin of the receptors is a woman older than 75 in good health. The CDR3 runs from the conserved cysteine through the conserved F or W. A D gene is named only where the DNA matches it firmly. The size entry is marked missing in some rows and otherwise reads once, few, many or a size class.

CDR3aa | CDR3nt | v_gene | d_gene | len | abundance | j_gene
CASSFDPSGASFNEQFF | TGCGCCAGCAGCTTCGATCCTAGCGGGGCCTCGTTCAATGAGCAGTTCTTC | TRBV5-1 | TRBD2 | 17 | . | TRBJ2-1
CSASSTAGGLPTYNEQFF | TGCAGTGCTAGCTCCACCGCCGGGGGCCTCCCAACCTACAATGAGCAGTTCTTC | TRBV20-1 | . | 18 | . | TRBJ2-1
CASSPDRGVGTEAFF | TGTGCCAGCAGCCCTGACAGGGGAGTGGGCACTGAAGCTTTCTTT | TRBV7-2 | TRBD1 | 15 | . | TRBJ1-1
CASSLGSGQSSYEQYF | TGTGCCAGCAGCTTAGGGTCGGGGCAGAGCTCCTACGAGCAGTACTTC | TRBV13 | . | 16 | many | TRBJ2-7
CASTPTGKETQYF | TGTGCCAGCACCCCGACAGGGAAAGAGACCCAGTACTTC | TRBV12-3/TRBV12-4 | TRBD1 | 13 | many | TRBJ2-5
CASSQELQGPLHF | TGTGCCAGCAGCCAAGAATTACAGGGACCCCTCCACTTT | TRBV14 | . | 13 | . | TRBJ1-6
CARSTGGTSGRFYEQYF | TGTGCCCGGAGTACAGGGGGTACTAGCGGGAGGTTCTACGAGCAGTACTTC | TRBV30 | TRBD2 | 17 | . | TRBJ2-7
CASSIGTETYEQYF | TGTGCCAGCAGCATCGGGACCGAAACCTACGAGCAGTACTTC | TRBV9 | . | 14 | . | TRBJ2-7
CASSPGLAGAGETQYF | TGTGCCAGCAGTCCGGGACTAGCGGGGGCTGGGGAGACCCAGTACTTC | TRBV27 | TRBD2 | 16 | many | TRBJ2-5
CASSYGTGRQPQHF | TGTGCCAGCAGTTACGGGACAGGGCGCCAGCCCCAGCATTTT | TRBV6-2/TRBV6-3 | TRBD1 | 14 | . | TRBJ1-5
CASSPRQANQPQHF | TGTGCCAGCAGTCCCAGACAGGCTAATCAGCCCCAGCATTTT | TRBV27 | . | 14 | . | TRBJ1-5
CASSSPPGIPYF | TGTGCCAGCAGCTCCCCGCCGGGGATCCCGTACTTC | TRBV7-2 | . | 12 | few | TRBJ2-7
CASRTGGPMNTEAFF | TGTGCCAGCAGGACAGGGGGCCCCATGAACACTGAAGCTTTCTTT | TRBV28 | TRBD1 | 15 | few | TRBJ1-1
CASSLAWGGSYNEQFF | TGTGCCAGCAGCCTAGCGTGGGGGGGTTCCTACAATGAGCAGTTCTTC | TRBV6-4 | TRBD2 | 16 | many | TRBJ2-1
CATDGAFTDTQYF | TGTGCCACCGACGGCGCTTTCACAGATACGCAGTATTTT | TRBV2 | . | 13 | many | TRBJ2-3
CASRRDGILNEQFF | TGCGCCAGCAGGCGAGACGGAATCCTCAATGAGCAGTTCTTC | TRBV5-1 | . | 14 | . | TRBJ2-1
CATSWSRDTEAFF | TGTGCCACCAGCTGGAGTCGGGACACTGAAGCTTTCTTT | TRBV15 | . | 13 | few | TRBJ1-1
CSADDDLAGYTF | TGCAGTGCTGACGACGATTTAGCCGGGTACACCTTC | TRBV20-1 | . | 12 | many | TRBJ1-2
CASTPRSTRVGADTQYF | TGTGCCAGCACTCCGAGGTCCACGAGAGTCGGCGCAGATACGCAGTATTTT | TRBV12-3/TRBV12-4 | . | 17 | . | TRBJ2-3
CASSLIFSGGATNEQFF | TGTGCCAGCAGCTTAATTTTTAGCGGGGGGGCCACAAATGAGCAGTTCTTC | TRBV7-2 | TRBD2 | 17 | . | TRBJ2-1
CASSTGGQGALETQYF | TGTGCCAGTAGTACCGGAGGGCAGGGGGCTCTGGAGACCCAGTACTTC | TRBV19 | TRBD1 | 16 | few | TRBJ2-5
CATSDPSRDRSYNEQYF | TGTGCCACCAGTGATCCTAGCCGGGACAGATCCTACAATGAGCAGTACTTC | TRBV24-1 | TRBD1 | 17 | . | TRBJ2-7